This T cell receptor (beta chain) was documented in a study of shared clonotypes between healthy human individuals. The study, taken as a whole, reports: The four-donor shared clonotypes exceeded non-shared clonotypes in generation probability, with non-shared ones scoring lower. Relative to memory subsets, naive subsets generally showed larger estimated richness.

For each subset, genomic DNA was distributed in equal portions over several immunoSEQ plates. Here immunoSEQ multiplex PCR was the method, and the copy in TCRdb shows in-frame clones only, minus some. The sample has 1.6 million or so clones; less than 99% are singletons. About this clone: The antigen remains unidentified.

This CDR3 has 13 amino acids. Germline loops: CDR1 MNHEY, CDR2 SVGAGI. V lost 2 bases to trimming and J lost 8 bases, with 12 bases between them. All participating donors were Caucasian adults from Nashville, Tennessee. V and J are TRBV6-5 and TRBJ1-2; no definite D call. The sequenced material came from naive CD4+ T cells sorted from blood. Subset of the sample: CD45RA+ positively selected. This clonotype was obtained from a man aged 30 to 45 in good health. The CDR3 region is CASSYGAGGGYTF. CDR3 sequence (DNA): TGTGCCAGCAGTTACGGCGCAGGCGGGGGCTACACCTTC.